The next 20 T cell receptor beta chains were all read from a single sample in a study of cytomegalovirus exposure and HLA in healthy donors (dated by TCRdb to 2016 to 2017). The library was built by means of the immunoSEQ multiplex PCR assay. For the multiplex PCR, a mixture combining 60 forward primers for TCR Vbeta segments and 13 reverse primers for TCR Jbeta segments was used. TCRdb obtained this table from immuneACCESS and retained in-frame rearrangements with V and J assigned. These tables miss some clones; where compared with another copy, unresolved V genes account for less than half of the shortfall, and the remainder is unexplained. Here the sample has 160,000 or so clones; roughly 80% occur a single time. Approximately 1.3% of the sample rests with the top ten. The specimen sequenced was PBMCs. These receptors came from a man younger than 45 in good health and CMV-seronegative.

This clone has just a few counts. V is TRBV6-5 and J is TRBJ2-1, with 7 bases that match TRBD2. V lost 6 bases and J lost 4; bases outside the gene matches: 9. In germline, CDR1 is MNHEY, CDR2 SVGAGI. There are 15 residues in the CDR3. This CDR3 reads CASSPRGKYYNEQFF. The CDR3 region has the DNA TGTGCCAGCAGCCCGCGGGGGAAATATTACAATGAGCAGTTCTTC.

V is TRBV4-1 and J is TRBJ2-2, with a weak D call TRBD1 (6 bases). Looked up from germline, CDR1 is MGHRA and CDR2 is YSYEKL. The length of the CDR3 is 15 residues. Trimming pared 0 bases from V and 1 base from J, leaving 6 bases between. The DNA for the CDR3 is TGCGCCAGCAGCCAAGAGACAGGGAACACCGGGGAGCTGTTTTTT. It encodes CASSQETGNTGELFF.

A single count supports this clone. The chain uses TRBV6-4 and TRBJ2-7; 14 bases are shared with TRBD2. J lost 2 bases, V lost 0 bases, and 18 bases had no gene match. From germline, CDR1 is MRHNA and CDR2 SNTAGT. The CDR3 contains 22 residues. This CDR3 is CASSDSILEMGLAGEKTYEQYF. In DNA form, the CDR3 reads TGTGCCAGCAGTGACTCGATATTAGAGATGGGACTAGCGGGAGAAAAGACCTACGAGCAGTACTTC.

The chain recombines TRBV4-3 with TRBJ1-2; 9 positions agree with TRBD1. The V gene's germline CDR1 is LGHNA and CDR2 YSLEER. Unmatched junction bases numbered 9, after V lost 0 bases and J lost 4 bases. CDR3 length: 17 residues. The CDR3 sequence is CASSQDGSGQGSYGYTF. The CDR3 DNA sequence: TGCGCCAGCAGCCAAGATGGGTCGGGACAGGGTTCCTATGGCTACACCTTC.

V usage is TRBV28 and J usage is TRBJ1-5; a possible D gene is TRBD1 (5 bases). This CDR3 spans 21 amino acids. CDR1 is MDHEN and CDR2 is SYDVKM in the germline V gene. V gave up 8 bases and J gave up 0 bases, with 32 bases separating them. CDR3 DNA sequence: TGTGCCAGCTGCCTCTCGGGGCATCGGGACTATGCGGGTTATAGCAATCAGCCCCAGCATTTT. Its protein is CASCLSGHRDYAGYSNQPQHF.

The chain links TRBV28 to TRBJ2-7; 10 bases line up with TRBD2. The J segment lost 0 bases and the V segment lost 5 bases, leaving 4 bases of the junction unmatched. There are 15 residues in the CDR3. Germline CDR1 MDHEN, CDR2 SYDVKM. The chain's CDR3 is CASSTASGSSYEQYF. In DNA, the CDR3 is TGTGCCAGCAGTACGGCTAGCGGGAGCTCCTACGAGCAGTACTTC.

This rearrangement joins TRBV18 to TRBJ2-7, with TRBD1 matching 9 bases. Germline loops: CDR1 KGHSH, CDR2 LQKENI. The CDR3 has 15 amino acids. The V gene end was trimmed by 2 bases and the J gene end by 3 bases; junction bases not matched to a gene: 5. The CDR3 here is CASSPSGQGLYEQYF. The CDR3, as DNA: TGTGCCAGCTCACCATCGGGACAGGGCCTCTACGAGCAGTACTTC. Full variable domain (rest looked up from reference TRBV18 and TRBJ2-7): NAGVMQNPRHLVRRRGQEARLRCSPMKGHSHVYWYRQLPEEGLKFMVYLQKENIIDESGMPKERFSAEFPKEGPSILRIQQVVRGDSAAYFCASSPSGQGLYEQYFGPGTRLTVT.

This chain connects TRBV5-1 to TRBJ1-3; D might be TRBD1 (5 bases). Germline V gene lookup returns CDR1 SGHRS and CDR2 YFSETQ. V gave up 4 bases and J gave up 2 bases, with 10 bases separating them. The CDR3 consists of 14 residues. CDR3 amino acids: CASSAGQPGNTIYF. DNA of the CDR3: TGCGCCAGCAGCGCAGGACAACCTGGAAACACCATATATTTT.

The V call is TRBV7-3, the J call TRBJ2-7; D not certain. Between the trimmed V and J ends, which lost 8 bases and 0 bases, there was a span of 14 bases. Germline CDR1 reads SGHTA; CDR2 reads FQGTGA. The CDR3 runs to 14 residues. The CDR3 sequence: CASAPSVTSYEQYF. Here the CDR3 DNA reads TGTGCCAGCGCCCCTAGTGTTACCTCCTACGAGCAGTACTTC.

A note on this clone: Relative to the germline gene, one junction end is altered; a read error may explain this. V gene TRBV7-7 combines with J gene TRBJ2-3, with 9 bases that match TRBD2. Germline V gene data show CDR1 as SSHAT and CDR2 as FNYEAQ (reference sequence). The CDR3 runs 16 residues. The CDR3 loop reads CASSLGLAGSTDTQYF. For the CDR3, the DNA is TGTGCTAGCAGCTTAGGGCTAGCGGGGAGCACAGATACGCAGTATTTT.

The rearrangement joins TRBV5-1 to TRBJ2-7, with TRBD1 matching 8 bases. This CDR3 is built from 14 residues. Germline V gene data show CDR1 as SGHRS and CDR2 as YFSETQ. The V gene end was trimmed by 1 base and the J gene end by 5 bases; junction bases not matched to a gene: 5. CDR3 region: CASSLLGQGNEQYF. Written as DNA, the CDR3 is TGCGCCAGCAGCTTGCTAGGACAGGGAAACGAGCAGTACTTC.

The genes are TRBV5-6 and TRBJ1-6, with D uncertain. The CDR3 consists of 13 residues. V shed 0 bases and J shed 10 bases, with 8 bases lying between them. CDR1 and CDR2 from the germline V gene are SGHDT and YYEEEE. The CDR3 loop is CASSLGGGSPLHF. The CDR3 bases are TGTGCCAGCAGCTTGGGCGGCGGCTCACCCCTCCACTTT.

The V and J genes are TRBV19 and TRBJ2-7; D unresolved. Looked up from germline, CDR1 is LNHDA and CDR2 is SQIVND (reference sequence). The CDR3 contains 14 residues. The germline V and J ends were trimmed by 6 bases and 0 bases, with 12 bases remaining between them. CDR3 in amino acids: CASRETRSSYEQYF. In nucleotides, the CDR3 is TGTGCCAGTAGGGAGACGAGGAGCTCCTACGAGCAGTACTTC.

The rearrangement joins TRBV2 to TRBJ2-5, with TRBD1 matching 8 bases. Per germline, CDR1 SNHLY and CDR2 FYNNEI. The CDR3 extends over 13 amino acids. V lost 7 bases to trimming and J lost 2 bases; unmatched junction nucleotides: 3. The CDR3 sequence: CASKWTGQETQYF. Written as DNA, the CDR3 is TGTGCCAGCAAGTGGACAGGGCAAGAGACCCAGTACTTC. The full variable domain, its missing parts supplied by reference TRBV2 and TRBJ2-5, is EPEVTQTPSHQVTQMGQEVILRCVPISNHLYFYWYRQILGQKVEFLVSFYNNEISEKSEIFDDQFSVERPDGSNFTLKIRSTKLEDSAMYFCASKWTGQETQYFGPGTRLLVL.

This clone was counted a few times. The V gene is TRBV9, the J gene TRBJ2-3; a possible D gene is TRBD2 (6 bases). Germline V lookup: CDR1 SGDLS, CDR2 YYNGEE. The length of the CDR3 is 15 residues. Trimming cost V 3 bases and J 1 base, with 12 bases left between them. The CDR3 sequence is CASSAHSGRTDTQYF. As DNA, the CDR3 is TGTGCCAGCAGCGCCCATAGCGGCCGCACAGATACGCAGTATTTT.

The V and J genes are TRBV7-9 and TRBJ2-5; D might be TRBD2 (6 bases). Germline CDR1 reads SEHNR; CDR2 reads FQNEAQ (reference sequence). Trimming removed 5 bases at V and 4 bases at J, with 14 bases between. The CDR3 has 14 amino acids. CDR3 in DNA: TGTGCCAGCAGCCCGACAAGGGAGGTAGAGACCCAGTACTTC. Its protein is CASSPTREVETQYF.

The count of this clone is one. The chain carries TRBV28 and TRBJ1-2, with D maybe TRBD1 (5 bases). The germline CDR1 and CDR2 sequences are MDHEN and SYDVKM. This CDR3 region has 14 residues. Trimming shortened V by 2 bases and J by 2 bases, and 9 bases separated the two germline ends. CDR3 loop: CASSLRDRNYGYTF. The CDR3 DNA reads TGTGCCAGCAGTTTACGAGACAGAAACTATGGCTACACCTTC.

The sample holds one count of this clone. The chain employs TRBV11-2 and TRBJ2-5; a possible D gene is TRBD2 (6 bases). Germline loops: CDR1 SGHAT, CDR2 FQNNGV. The CDR3 covers 15 residues. Trimming removed 5 bases at V and 5 bases at J, with 18 bases between. The CDR3 reads CASSVWDRSGETQYF. Written as DNA, the CDR3 is TGTGCCAGCAGCGTATGGGACCGCAGCGGGGAGACCCAGTACTTC. Drawing the rest from reference TRBV11-2 and TRBJ2-5, the complete variable domain is EAGVAQSPRYKIIEKRQSVAFWCNPISGHATLYWYQQILGQGPKLLIQFQNNGVVDDSQLPKDRFSAERLKGVDSTLKIQPAKLEDSAVYLCASSVWDRSGETQYFGPGTRLLVL.

The chain employs TRBV10-1 and TRBJ1-1; maybe TRBD1 (5 bases). Trimming removed 5 bases from V and 0 bases from J, with 16 bases in between. The CDR3 spans 16 residues. Germline V gives CDR1 WNHNN, CDR2 SYGVQD (reference sequence). The CDR3 region is CASSRTRGNMNTEAFF. The CDR3 bases are TGCGCCAGCAGTAGGACAAGGGGAAACATGAACACTGAAGCTTTCTTT.

J is TRBJ2-2 and V is TRBV19; 12 nucleotides align to TRBD2. Trimming at V came to 5 bases and at J to 0 bases, leaving 7 bases not matched to a gene. This CDR3 is built from 18 residues. Germline V gene data show CDR1 as LNHDA and CDR2 as SQIVND (reference sequence). The CDR3 region is CASSLGLAGRANTGELFF. In nucleotides, the CDR3 is TGTGCCAGTAGTTTAGGACTAGCGGGGCGCGCGAACACCGGGGAGCTGTTTTTT.